What follows describes a single TCR beta chain. Profiling relied on immunoSEQ multiplex PCR, and the TCRdb table lists in-frame clones only, not all of them. The sample has 60,000 to 80,000 clones, 70% to 90% seen once; the top ten hold under 6.5%. These data originate in a study of technical replicates of blood from four donors. V lost 3 bases and J lost 0; bases outside the gene matches: 9. The CDR3 is 17 residues long. In germline, CDR1 is ENHRY, CDR2 SYGVKD. Sequenced input: PBMCs. The source is a human donor in good health. Some clones in this sample may be carry-over from other donors' samples. The V and J genes are TRBV10-3 and TRBJ1-2; 8 bases align to TRBD1. The CDR3 loop reads CAISDSDRAKTNYGYTF. The CDR3 DNA reads TGTGCCATCAGTGACTCGGACAGGGCCAAGACTAACTATGGCTACACCTTC.